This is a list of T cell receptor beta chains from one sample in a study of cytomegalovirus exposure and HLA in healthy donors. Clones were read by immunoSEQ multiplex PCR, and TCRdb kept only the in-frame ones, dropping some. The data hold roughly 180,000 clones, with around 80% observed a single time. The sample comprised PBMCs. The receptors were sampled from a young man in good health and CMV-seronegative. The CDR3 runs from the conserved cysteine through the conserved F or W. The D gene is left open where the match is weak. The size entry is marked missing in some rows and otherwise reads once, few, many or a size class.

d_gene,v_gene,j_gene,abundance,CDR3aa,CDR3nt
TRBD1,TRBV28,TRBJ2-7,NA,CASSLGGTGDEQYF,TGTGCCAGCAGTTTGGGTGGGACAGGGGACGAGCAGTACTTC
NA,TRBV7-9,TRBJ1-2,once,CASSSRAYGYTF,TGTGCCAGCAGCTCCAGGGCGTATGGCTACACCTTC
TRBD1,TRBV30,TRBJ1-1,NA,CAWDDWDRPTEAFF,TGTGCCTGGGATGACTGGGACAGGCCCACTGAAGCTTTCTTT
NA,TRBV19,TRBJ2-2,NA,CASSLRVEVGELFF,TGTGCCAGTAGCCTACGGGTAGAGGTCGGGGAGCTGTTTTTT
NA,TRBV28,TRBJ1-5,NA,CASSLTGPAGNQPQHF,TGTGCCAGCAGTCTTACAGGGCCGGCGGGCAATCAGCCCCAGCATTTT
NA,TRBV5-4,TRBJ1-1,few,CASSLGWANTEAFF,TGTGCCAGCAGCTTGGGATGGGCAAACACGGAAGCTTTCTTT
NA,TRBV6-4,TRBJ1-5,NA,CASSELAGANQPQHF,TGTGCCAGCAGTGAGTTAGCTGGGGCCAATCAGCCCCAGCATTTT
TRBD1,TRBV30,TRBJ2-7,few,CAWSRDRVHEQYF,TGTGCCTGGAGTAGGGACAGGGTCCACGAGCAGTACTTC
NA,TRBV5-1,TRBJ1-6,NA,CASSFTQGGDSPLHF,TGCGCCAGCAGCTTTACCCAGGGAGGGGATTCACCCCTCCACTTT
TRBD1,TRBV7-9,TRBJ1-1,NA,CSSSLVRGQGNSEAFF,TGTTCCAGCAGCTTAGTAAGGGGACAGGGAAACTCTGAAGCTTTCTTT
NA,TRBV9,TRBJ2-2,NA,CASSVSTRGAGELFF,TGTGCCAGCAGCGTTAGCACCCGGGGAGCCGGGGAGCTGTTTTTT
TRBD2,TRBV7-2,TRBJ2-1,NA,CASSLGAGGGYNEQFF,TGTGCCAGCAGCTTAGGTGCGGGAGGTGGCTACAATGAGCAGTTCTTC
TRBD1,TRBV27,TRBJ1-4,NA,CASSPQGTDNEKLFF,TGTGCCAGCAGCCCACAGGGGACCGATAATGAAAAACTGTTTTTT
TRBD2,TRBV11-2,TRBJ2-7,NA,CASSSLGLANSYEQYF,TGTGCCAGCAGCTCGCTCGGACTAGCGAACTCCTACGAGCAGTACTTC
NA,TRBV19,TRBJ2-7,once,CASSWAGDEQYF,TGTGCCAGTAGTTGGGCGGGTGACGAGCAGTACTTC
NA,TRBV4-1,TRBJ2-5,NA,CASSLIYQGPETQYF,TGCGCCAGCAGCCTGATATATCAGGGGCCAGAGACCCAGTACTTC
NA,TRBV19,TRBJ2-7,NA,CASSKQGGSNEQYF,TGTGCCAGTAGTAAACAGGGTGGGTCTAACGAGCAGTACTTC
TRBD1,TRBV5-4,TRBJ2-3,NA,CASSGGGQGGTDTQYF,TGTGCCAGCAGCGGGGGGGGACAGGGGGGCACAGATACGCAGTATTTT
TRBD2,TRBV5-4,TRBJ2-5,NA,CASSFLGWEGETQYF,TGTGCCAGCAGCTTTCTTGGATGGGAGGGAGAGACCCAGTACTTC
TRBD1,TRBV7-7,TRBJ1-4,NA,CASSLGTGVHEKLFF,TGTGCTAGCAGCTTAGGGACAGGGGTCCATGAAAAACTGTTTTTT
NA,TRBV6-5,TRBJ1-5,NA,CASSYSRINQPQHF,TGTGCCAGCAGTTACTCGAGGATTAATCAGCCCCAGCATTTT
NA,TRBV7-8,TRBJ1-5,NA,CASSLIGTPNSNQPQHF,TGTGCCAGCAGCCTGATAGGGACACCAAATAGCAATCAGCCCCAGCATTTT
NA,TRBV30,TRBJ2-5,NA,CAWEDARGKTQYF,TGTGCCTGGGAGGACGCCCGAGGGAAGACCCAGTACTTC
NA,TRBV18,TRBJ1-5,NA,CASSPIYLAGVMKSNQPQHF,TGTGCCAGCTCACCAATTTATCTGGCAGGGGTAATGAAAAGCAATCAGCCCCAGCATTTT
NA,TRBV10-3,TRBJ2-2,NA,CAIKRTSVTGELFF,TGTGCCATCAAGAGGACAAGTGTAACCGGGGAGCTGTTTTTT
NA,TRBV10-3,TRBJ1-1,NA,CAISNGNTEAFF,TGTGCCATCAGTAACGGGAACACTGAAGCTTTCTTT